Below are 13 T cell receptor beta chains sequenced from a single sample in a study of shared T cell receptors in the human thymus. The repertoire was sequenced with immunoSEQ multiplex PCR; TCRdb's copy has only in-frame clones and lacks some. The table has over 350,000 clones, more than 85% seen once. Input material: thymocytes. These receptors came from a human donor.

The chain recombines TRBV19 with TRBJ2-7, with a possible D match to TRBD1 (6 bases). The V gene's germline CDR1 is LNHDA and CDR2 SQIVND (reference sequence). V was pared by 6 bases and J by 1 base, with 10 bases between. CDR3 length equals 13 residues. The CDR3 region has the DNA TGTGCCAGTAGCGAAGGGGGTTCCTACGAGCAGTACTTC. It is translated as CASSEGGSYEQYF. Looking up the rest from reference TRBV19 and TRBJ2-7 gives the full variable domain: DGGITQSPKYLFRKEGQNVTLSCEQNLNHDAMYWYRQDPGQGLRLIYYSQIVNDFQKGDIAEGYSVSREKKESFPLTVTSAQKNPTAFYLCASSEGGSYEQYFGPGTRLTVT.

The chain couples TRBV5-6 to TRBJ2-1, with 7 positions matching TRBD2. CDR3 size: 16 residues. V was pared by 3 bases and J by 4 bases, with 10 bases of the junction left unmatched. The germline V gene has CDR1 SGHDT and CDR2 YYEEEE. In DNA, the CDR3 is TGTGCCAGCAGCTGGTCAACTAGCGCAAAATACAATGAGCAGTTCTTC. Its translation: CASSWSTSAKYNEQFF. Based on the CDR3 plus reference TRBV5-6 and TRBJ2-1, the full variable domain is DAGVTQSPTHLIKTRGQQVTLRCSPKSGHDTVSWYQQALGQGPQFIFQYYEEEERQRGNFPDRFSGHQFPNYSSELNVNALLLGDSALYLCASSWSTSAKYNEQFFGPGTRLTVL.

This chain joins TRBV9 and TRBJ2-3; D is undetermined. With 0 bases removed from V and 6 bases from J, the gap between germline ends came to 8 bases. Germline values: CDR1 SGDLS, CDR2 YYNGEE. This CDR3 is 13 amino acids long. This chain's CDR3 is CASSVGPTDTQYF. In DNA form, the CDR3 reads TGTGCCAGCAGCGTAGGCCCCACGGATACGCAGTATTTT.

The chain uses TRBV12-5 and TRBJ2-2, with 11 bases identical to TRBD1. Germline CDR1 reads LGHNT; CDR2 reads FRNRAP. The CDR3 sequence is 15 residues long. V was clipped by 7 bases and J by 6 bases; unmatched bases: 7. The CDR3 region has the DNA TGTGCTAGTGCCCGGACAGGGGGCATCGCCGGGGAGCTGTTTTTT. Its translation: CASARTGGIAGELFF.

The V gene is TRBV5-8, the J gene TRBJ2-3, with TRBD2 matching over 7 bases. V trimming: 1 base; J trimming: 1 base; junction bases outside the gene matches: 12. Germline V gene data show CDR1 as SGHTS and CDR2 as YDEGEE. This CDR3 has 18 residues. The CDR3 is CASSLMNGGDSGTDTQYF. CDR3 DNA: TGTGCCAGCAGCTTGATGAATGGGGGGGATAGTGGCACAGATACGCAGTATTTT.

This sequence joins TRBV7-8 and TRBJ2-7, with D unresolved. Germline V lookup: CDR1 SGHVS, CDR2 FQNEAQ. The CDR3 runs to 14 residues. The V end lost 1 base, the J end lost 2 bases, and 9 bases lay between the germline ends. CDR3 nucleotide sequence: TGTGCCAGCAGCTTAGGAGGTGCAACCTACGAGCAGTACTTC. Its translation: CASSLGGATYEQYF. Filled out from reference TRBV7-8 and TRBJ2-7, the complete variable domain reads GAGVSQSPRYKVAKRGQDVALRCDPISGHVSLFWYQQALGQGPEFLTYFQNEAQLDKSGLPSDRFFAERPEGSVSTLKIQRTQQEDSAVYLCASSLGGATYEQYFGPGTRLTVT.

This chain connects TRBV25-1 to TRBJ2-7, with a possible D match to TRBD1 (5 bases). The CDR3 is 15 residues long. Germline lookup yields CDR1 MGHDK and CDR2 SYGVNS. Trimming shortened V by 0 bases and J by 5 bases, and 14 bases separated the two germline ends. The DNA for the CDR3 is TGTGCCAGCAGTGAATACCCGCCCCTCAGGGACGAGCAGTACTTC. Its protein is CASSEYPPLRDEQYF.

The CDR3 reads CASSFTLDRADEQFF. For the CDR3, the DNA is TGTGCCAGCAGCTTCACCTTGGACAGGGCCGATGAGCAGTTCTTC. This chain connects TRBV7-2 to TRBJ2-1; the match to TRBD1 covers 8 bases. CDR1 and CDR2 from the germline V gene are SGHTA and FQGNSA. This CDR3 contains 15 residues. The trim removed 3 bases at V and 8 bases at J, leaving 9 bases unmatched. The full variable domain, completed using reference TRBV7-2 and TRBJ2-1, is GAGVSQSPSNKVTEKGKDVELRCDPISGHTALYWYRQSLGQGLEFLIYFQGNSAPDKSGLPSDRFSAERTGGSVSTLTIQRTQQEDSAVYLCASSFTLDRADEQFFGPGTRLTVL.

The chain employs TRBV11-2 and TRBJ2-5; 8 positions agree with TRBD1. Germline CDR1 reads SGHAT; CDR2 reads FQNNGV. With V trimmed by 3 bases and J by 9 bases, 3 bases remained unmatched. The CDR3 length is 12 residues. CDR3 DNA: TGTGCCAGCAGCTTGACAGGGGAAGCCCAGTACTTC. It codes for CASSLTGEAQYF. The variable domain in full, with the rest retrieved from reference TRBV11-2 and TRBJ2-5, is EAGVAQSPRYKIIEKRQSVAFWCNPISGHATLYWYQQILGQGPKLLIQFQNNGVVDDSQLPKDRFSAERLKGVDSTLKIQPAKLEDSAVYLCASSLTGEAQYFGPGTRLLVL.

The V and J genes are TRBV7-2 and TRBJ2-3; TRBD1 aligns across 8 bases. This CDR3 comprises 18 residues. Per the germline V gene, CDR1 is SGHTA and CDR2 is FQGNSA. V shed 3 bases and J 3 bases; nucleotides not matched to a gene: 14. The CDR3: CASSFRRRGQGRTDTQYF. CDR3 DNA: TGTGCCAGCAGCTTCAGGCGGCGAGGACAGGGTAGAACAGATACGCAGTATTTT.

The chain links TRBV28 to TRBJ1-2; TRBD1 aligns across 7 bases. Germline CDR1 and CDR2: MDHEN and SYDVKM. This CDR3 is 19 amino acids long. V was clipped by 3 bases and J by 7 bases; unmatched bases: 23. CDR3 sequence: CASSLQTRGRLGGVGGYTF. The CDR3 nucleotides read TGTGCCAGCAGTTTGCAGACAAGGGGGCGCCTTGGCGGGGTCGGTGGCTACACCTTC.

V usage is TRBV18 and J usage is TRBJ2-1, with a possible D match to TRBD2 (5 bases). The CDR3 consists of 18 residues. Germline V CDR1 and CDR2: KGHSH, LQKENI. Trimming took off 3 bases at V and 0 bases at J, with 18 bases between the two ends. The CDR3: CASSPPASRRSSYNEQFF. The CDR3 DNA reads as TGTGCCAGCTCACCGCCTGCTAGCCGGAGGAGCTCCTACAATGAGCAGTTCTTC.

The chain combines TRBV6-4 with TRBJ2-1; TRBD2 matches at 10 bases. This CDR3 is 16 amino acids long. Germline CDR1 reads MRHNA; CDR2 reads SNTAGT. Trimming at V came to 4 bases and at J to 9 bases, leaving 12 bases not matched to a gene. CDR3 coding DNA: TGTGCCAGCAGTGGACTTAGCGGGAGGCCCCCTTGTGAGCAGTTCTTC. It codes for CASSGLSGRPPCEQFF.